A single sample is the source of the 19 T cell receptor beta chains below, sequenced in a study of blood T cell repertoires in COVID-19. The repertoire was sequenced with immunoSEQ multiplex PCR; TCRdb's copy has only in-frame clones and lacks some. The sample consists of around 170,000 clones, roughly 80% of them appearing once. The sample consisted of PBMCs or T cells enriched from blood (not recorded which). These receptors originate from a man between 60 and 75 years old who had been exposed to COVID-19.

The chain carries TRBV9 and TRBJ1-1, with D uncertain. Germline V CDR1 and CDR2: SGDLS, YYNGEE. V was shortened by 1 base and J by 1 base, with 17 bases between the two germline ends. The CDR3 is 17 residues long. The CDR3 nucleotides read TGTGCCAGCAGCGTAAGAAAAGAGGATCCAGCGAACACTGAAGCTTTCTTT. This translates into CASSVRKEDPANTEAFF.

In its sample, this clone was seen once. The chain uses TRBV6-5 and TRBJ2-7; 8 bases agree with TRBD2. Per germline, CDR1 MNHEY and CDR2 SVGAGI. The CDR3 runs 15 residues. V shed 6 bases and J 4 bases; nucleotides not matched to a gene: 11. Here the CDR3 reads CASSPLAALPYEQYF. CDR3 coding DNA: TGTGCCAGCAGCCCACTAGCGGCCTTACCGTACGAGCAGTACTTC.

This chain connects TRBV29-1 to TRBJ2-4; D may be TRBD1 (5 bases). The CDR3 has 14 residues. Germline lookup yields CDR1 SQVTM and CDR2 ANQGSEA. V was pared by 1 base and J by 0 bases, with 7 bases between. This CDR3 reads CSVEAGSAKNIQYF. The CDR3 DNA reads TGCAGCGTTGAAGCAGGGTCAGCCAAAAACATTCAGTACTTC.

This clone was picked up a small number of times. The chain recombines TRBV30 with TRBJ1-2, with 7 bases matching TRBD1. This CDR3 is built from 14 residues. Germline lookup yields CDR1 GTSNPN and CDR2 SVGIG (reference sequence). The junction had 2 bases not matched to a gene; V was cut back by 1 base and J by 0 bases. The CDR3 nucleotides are TGTGCCTGGAGTGGGGACAGTTCTAACTATGGCTACACCTTC. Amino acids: CAWSGDSSNYGYTF.

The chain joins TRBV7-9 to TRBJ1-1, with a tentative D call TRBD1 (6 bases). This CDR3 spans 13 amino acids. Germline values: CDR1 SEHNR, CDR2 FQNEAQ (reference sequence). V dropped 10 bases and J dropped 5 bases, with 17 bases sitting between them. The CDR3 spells CAIEQGDQTEAFF. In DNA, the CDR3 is TGTGCCATCGAACAGGGAGATCAGACTGAAGCTTTCTTT.

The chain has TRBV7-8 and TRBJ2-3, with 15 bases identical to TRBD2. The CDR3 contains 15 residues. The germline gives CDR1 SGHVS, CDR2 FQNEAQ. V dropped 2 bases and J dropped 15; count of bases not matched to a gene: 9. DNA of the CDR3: TGTGCCAGCAGCTTACCAGGGACTAGCGGGAGGACTCAATATTTT. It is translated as CASSLPGTSGRTQYF.

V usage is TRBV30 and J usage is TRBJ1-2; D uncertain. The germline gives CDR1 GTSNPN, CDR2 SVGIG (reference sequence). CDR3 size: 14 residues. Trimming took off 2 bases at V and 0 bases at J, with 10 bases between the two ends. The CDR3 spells CAWSLQISNYGYTF. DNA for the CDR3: TGTGCCTGGAGTTTACAGATTTCTAACTATGGCTACACCTTC.

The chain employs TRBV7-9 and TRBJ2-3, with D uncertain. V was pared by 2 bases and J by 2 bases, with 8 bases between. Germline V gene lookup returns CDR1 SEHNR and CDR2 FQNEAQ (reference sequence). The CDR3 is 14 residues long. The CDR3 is CASSLSHPTDTQYF. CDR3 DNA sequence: TGTGCCAGCAGCTTAAGCCACCCCACAGATACGCAGTATTTT.

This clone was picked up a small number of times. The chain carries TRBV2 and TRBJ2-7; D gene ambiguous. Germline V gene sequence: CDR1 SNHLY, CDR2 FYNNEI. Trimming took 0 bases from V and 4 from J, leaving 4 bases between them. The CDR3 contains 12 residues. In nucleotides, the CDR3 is TGTGCCAGCAGTGAAGCGCGATACGAGCAGTACTTC. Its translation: CASSEARYEQYF.

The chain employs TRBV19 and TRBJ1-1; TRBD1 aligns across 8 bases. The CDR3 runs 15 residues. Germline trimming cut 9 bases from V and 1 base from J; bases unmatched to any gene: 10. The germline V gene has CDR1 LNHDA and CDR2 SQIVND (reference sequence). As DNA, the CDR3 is TGTGCCAGCCTTTTAACCGGGACAGGGAACACTGAAGCTTTCTTT. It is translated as CASLLTGTGNTEAFF.

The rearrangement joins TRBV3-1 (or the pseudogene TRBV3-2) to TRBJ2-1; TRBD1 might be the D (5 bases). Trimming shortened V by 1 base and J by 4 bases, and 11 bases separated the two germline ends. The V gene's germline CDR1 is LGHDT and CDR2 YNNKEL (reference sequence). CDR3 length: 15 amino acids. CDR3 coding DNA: TGTGCCAGCAGCCAAGGAATTGACAGATACAATGAGCAGTTCTTC. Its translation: CASSQGIDRYNEQFF.

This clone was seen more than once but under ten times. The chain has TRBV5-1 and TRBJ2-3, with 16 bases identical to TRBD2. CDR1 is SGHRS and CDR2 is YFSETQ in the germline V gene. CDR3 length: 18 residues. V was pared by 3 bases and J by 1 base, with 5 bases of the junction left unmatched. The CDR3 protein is CASSSGLAGGPGTDTQYF. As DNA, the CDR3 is TGCGCCAGCAGCTCGGGACTAGCGGGAGGGCCGGGCACAGATACGCAGTATTTT.

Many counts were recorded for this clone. The DNA for the CDR3 is TGTGCCAGCACGACGGGACAAACTGTTAATTCACCCCTCCACTTT. Its translation is CASTTGQTVNSPLHF. The gene calls are TRBV7-2 and TRBJ1-6, with D perhaps TRBD1 (6 bases). This CDR3 comprises 15 residues. Germline V lookup: CDR1 SGHTA, CDR2 FQGNSA. V dropped 7 bases and J dropped 6 bases, with 16 bases sitting between them.

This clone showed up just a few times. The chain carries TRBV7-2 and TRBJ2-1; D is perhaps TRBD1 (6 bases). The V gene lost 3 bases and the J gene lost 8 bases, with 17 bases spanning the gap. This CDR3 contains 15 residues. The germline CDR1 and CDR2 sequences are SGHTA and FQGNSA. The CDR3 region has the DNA TGTGCCAGCAGCTTTAGCTCCCGGGACACCCATGAGCAGTTCTTC. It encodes CASSFSSRDTHEQFF.

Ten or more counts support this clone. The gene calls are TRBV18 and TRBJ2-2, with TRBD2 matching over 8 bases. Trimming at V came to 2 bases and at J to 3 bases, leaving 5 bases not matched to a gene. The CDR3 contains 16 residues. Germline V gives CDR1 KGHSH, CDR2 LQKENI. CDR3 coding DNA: TGTGCCAGCTCACCAGCGACTAGCGTATACACCGGGGAGCTGTTTTTT. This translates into CASSPATSVYTGELFF.

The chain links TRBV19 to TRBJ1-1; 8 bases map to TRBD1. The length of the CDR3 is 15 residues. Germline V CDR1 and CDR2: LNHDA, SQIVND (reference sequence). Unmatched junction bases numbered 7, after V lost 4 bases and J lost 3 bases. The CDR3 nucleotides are TGTGCCAGTAGTAGATCGCGGACAGGGTACACTGAAGCTTTCTTT. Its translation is CASSRSRTGYTEAFF.

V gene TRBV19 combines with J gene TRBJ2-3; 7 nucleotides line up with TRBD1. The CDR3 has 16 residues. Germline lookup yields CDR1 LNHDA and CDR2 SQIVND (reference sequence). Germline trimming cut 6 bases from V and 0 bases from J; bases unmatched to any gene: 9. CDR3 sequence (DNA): TGTGCCAGTAGCCCTCTAAGGGGGCAGAGCACAGATACGCAGTATTTT. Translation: CASSPLRGQSTDTQYF.

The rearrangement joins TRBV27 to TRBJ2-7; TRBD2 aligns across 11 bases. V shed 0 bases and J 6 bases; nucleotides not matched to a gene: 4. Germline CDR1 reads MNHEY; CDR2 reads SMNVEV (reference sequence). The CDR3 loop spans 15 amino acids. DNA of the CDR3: TGTGCCAGCAGTTTATCGATTAGCGGGAGGGGCGAGCAGTACTTC. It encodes CASSLSISGRGEQYF.

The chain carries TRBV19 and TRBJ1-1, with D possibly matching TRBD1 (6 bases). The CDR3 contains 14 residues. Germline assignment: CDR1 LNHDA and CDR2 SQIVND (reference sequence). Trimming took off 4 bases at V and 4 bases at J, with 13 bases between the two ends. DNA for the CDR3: TGTGCCAGTAGTACCGAACAGGGTGGCACTGAAGCTTTCTTT. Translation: CASSTEQGGTEAFF.